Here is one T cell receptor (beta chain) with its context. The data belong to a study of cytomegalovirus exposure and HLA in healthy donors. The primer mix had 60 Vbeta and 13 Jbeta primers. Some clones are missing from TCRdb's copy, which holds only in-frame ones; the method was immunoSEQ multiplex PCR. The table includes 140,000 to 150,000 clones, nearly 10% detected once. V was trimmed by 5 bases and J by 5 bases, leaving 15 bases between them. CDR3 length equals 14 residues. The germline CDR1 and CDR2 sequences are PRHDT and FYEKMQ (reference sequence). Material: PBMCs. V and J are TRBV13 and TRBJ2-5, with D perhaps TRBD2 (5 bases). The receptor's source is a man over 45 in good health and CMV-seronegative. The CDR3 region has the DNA TGTGCCAGCAGCCCCGGGAATAGCGTTGAGACCCAGTACTTC. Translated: CASSPGNSVETQYF. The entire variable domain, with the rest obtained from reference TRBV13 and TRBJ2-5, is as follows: AAGVIQSPRHLIKEKRETATLKCYPIPRHDTVYWYQQGPGQDPQFLISFYEKMQSDKGSIPDRFSAQQFSDYHSELNMSSLELGDSALYFCASSPGNSVETQYFGPGTRLLVL.